This T cell receptor beta chain was recorded in a study of radiation and T cells in renal cell carcinoma. Study at large: Nephrectomy followed 15 Gy stereotactic body radiation by 4 weeks.

Produced via immunoSEQ multiplex PCR; TCRdb's table is partial and in-frame only. The sample carries 160,000 or so clones, about nine tenths recorded once. Time point given: blood 2 weeks post-SBRT. Treatment reported: 15 Gy SBRT to primary tumor, nephrectomy 4 weeks later. Serial blood draws occurred at baseline and 2 and 4 weeks post-SBRT. The sequence was obtained from a woman between 45 and 65 years old with renal cell carcinoma. Here the sequenced sample was blood, taken from a patient whose treatment included radiotherapy and nephrectomy.

The CDR3 here is CASSQAGGGPSGYTF. The CDR3, as DNA: TGTGCCAGCAGCCAAGCCGGCGGCGGTCCTAGTGGCTACACCTTC. V and J are TRBV4-2 and TRBJ1-2; D remains ambiguous. CDR1 is LGHNA, CDR2 YNFKEQ, per germline. Trimming pared 1 base from V and 7 bases from J, leaving 16 bases between. The CDR3 is made up of 15 amino acids.